The 30 T cell receptor beta chains below all came from one sample that was sequenced in a study of blood T cells in healthy people across ages. For the second PCR, which ran for 7 to 11 cycles, a sample-barcoded 5' primer and a J-beta primer mix were used. From the 5' RACE reads, TCRdb called clonotypes with MiXCR, one entry per CDR3 protein. The profile shows some 1.5 million distinct CDR3 sequences, 28% of them singletons. The source material was blood. Every receptor here comes from a woman under 40 in good health.

This clonotype has ten or more counts. The chain has TRBV5-4 and TRBJ2-1; the D is unclear. Trimming removed 1 base at V and 9 bases at J, with 8 bases between. The CDR3 is 12 residues long. Germline V CDR1 and CDR2: SGHNT, YYREEE (reference sequence). This CDR3 is CASSLPLGEQFF. DNA for the CDR3: TGTGCCAGCAGCTTGCCTTTGGGTGAGCAGTTCTTC.

This clonotype was picked up one time. A much larger clonotype is one base distant, so this may be a read error. The chain uses TRBV20-1 and TRBJ2-1, with 9 bases matching TRBD2. Per germline, CDR1 DFQATT and CDR2 SNEGSKA (reference sequence). V gave up 2 bases and J gave up 5 bases; unmatched junction bases: 7. This CDR3 has 15 amino acids. As DNA, the CDR3 is TGCAGTGCTAGAATAAGCGGGGGGATGCACAATGAGCAGTTCTTC. It translates to CSARISGGMHNEQFF.

This clonotype has a handful of counts. The chain links TRBV3-1 to TRBJ2-5, with TRBD2 matching 8 bases. The ends lost 0 bases at V and 3 bases at J; junction bases unmatched: 3. The CDR3 extends over 15 amino acids. Per the germline V gene, CDR1 is LGHDT and CDR2 is YNNKEL (reference sequence). CDR3 coding DNA: TGTGCCAGCAGCCAAGAGGGACTAGGAGAAGAGACCCAGTACTTC. It is translated as CASSQEGLGEETQYF.

This clonotype was counted only a few times. This chain connects TRBV29-1 to TRBJ1-1, with D maybe TRBD1 (6 bases). The CDR3 contains 16 residues. V was clipped by 7 bases and J by 2 bases, with 23 bases between them. CDR1 is SQVTM, CDR2 ANQGSEA, per germline. CDR3 protein: CSAAWGRGGDNTEAFF. The CDR3 DNA is TGCAGCGCCGCGTGGGGCAGGGGAGGCGACAACACTGAAGCTTTCTTT.

In this sample, this clonotype turned up a few times. The chain uses TRBV7-2 and TRBJ2-5, with 9 bases fitting TRBD2. The germline gives CDR1 SGHTA, CDR2 FQGNSA. V shed 5 bases, J shed 4 bases, and the junction held 11 bases outside the gene matches. This CDR3 spans 16 amino acids. CDR3 amino acids: CASSNSGSRGLETQYF. The CDR3 nucleotides read TGTGCCAGCAGCAATAGCGGGAGTAGGGGACTAGAGACCCAGTACTTC.

V gene TRBV7-2 combines with J gene TRBJ2-3, with D possibly TRBD1 on 5 matching bases. This CDR3 contains 16 residues. Trimming left V 0 bases short and J 1 base short, with 11 bases between. Germline V gene sequence: CDR1 SGHTA, CDR2 FQGNSA. CDR3 nucleotide sequence: TGTGCCAGCAGCTTAGCTTTCCAAGGGGGCACAGATACGCAGTATTTT. Encoded protein: CASSLAFQGGTDTQYF.

J is TRBJ1-2 and V is TRBV4-3; maybe TRBD1 (5 bases). Per the germline V gene, CDR1 is LGHNA and CDR2 is YSLEER. V was pared by 1 base and J by 4 bases, with 13 bases between. The CDR3 length is 15 residues. This CDR3 reads CASSQVAGLSYGYTF. CDR3 nucleotide sequence: TGCGCCAGCAGCCAAGTGGCAGGGTTGAGCTATGGCTACACCTTC.

The chain links TRBV7-6 to TRBJ2-3; D not certain. The germline CDR1 and CDR2 sequences are SGHVS and FNYEAQ. The CDR3 is made up of 14 amino acids. The ends were cut back, 4 bases at V and 2 bases at J, with 10 bases in the middle. The CDR3 bases are TGTGCCAGCAGCTCGACGGACCCCACAGATACGCAGTATTTT. Translating it yields CASSSTDPTDTQYF.

This chain uses TRBV6-2 or TRBV6-3 with TRBJ1-2, with 8 bases that match TRBD1. CDR1 and CDR2 (germline): MNHEY, SVGEGT. After removal of 6 bases from V and 3 bases from J, the junction contained 6 bases not matched to a gene. The CDR3 is made up of 14 amino acids. The CDR3 reads CASRKTGADYGYTF. The CDR3 DNA follows: TGTGCCAGCAGAAAGACAGGGGCGGACTATGGCTACACCTTC.

The chain employs TRBV7-2 and TRBJ2-1; tentative D call: TRBD2 (5 bases). The CDR3 loop spans 15 amino acids. V lost 2 bases, J lost 8 bases, and 16 bases lay in between. Looked up from germline, CDR1 is SGHTA and CDR2 is FQGNSA. The DNA for the CDR3 is TGTGCCAGCAGCTTAAGTAGCGCGGTTAGCGATGAGCAGTTCTTC. Translated: CASSLSSAVSDEQFF.

The chain employs TRBV20-1 and TRBJ2-1; D is undetermined. CDR3 length: 16 amino acids. Per germline, CDR1 DFQATT and CDR2 SNEGSKA (reference sequence). Trimming removed 2 bases from V and 0 bases from J, with 14 bases in between. CDR3 region: CSARNPGPGSYNEQFF. CDR3 coding DNA: TGCAGTGCTAGAAACCCGGGCCCCGGCTCCTACAATGAGCAGTTCTTC.

The V call is TRBV18, the J call TRBJ2-1; the D is unclear. Trimming pared 0 bases from V and 3 bases from J, leaving 6 bases between. Germline CDR1 is KGHSH and CDR2 is LQKENI. The CDR3 contains 14 residues. In DNA form, the CDR3 reads TGTGCCAGCTCACCACCGACGGGCTACAATGAGCAGTTCTTC. Protein: CASSPPTGYNEQFF.

This clonotype was counted between two and nine times. The J gene is TRBJ2-1, the V gene TRBV9; 8 bases agree with TRBD2. Losses at the gene ends were 1 base for V and 3 bases for J; bases not matched to a gene: 3. There are 15 residues in the CDR3. Germline values: CDR1 SGDLS, CDR2 YYNGEE. The CDR3 reads CASSVNGGVYNEQFF. The CDR3 DNA sequence: TGTGCCAGCAGCGTAAACGGGGGGGTCTACAATGAGCAGTTCTTC.

As concerns this clonotype: A read error may account for a junction end that differs from germline. The chain links TRBV6-1 to TRBJ2-6, with D possibly called TRBD1 or TRBD2 (5 bases each). This CDR3 comprises 18 residues. The V gene's germline CDR1 is MNHNS and CDR2 SASEGT. The chain's CDR3 is CAGSTSGTVYSGANVRTF. CDR3 DNA: TGTGCCGGCAGTACATCCGGGACGGTCTACTCTGGGGCCAACGTCCGGACTTTC.

V and J are TRBV20-1 and TRBJ2-7; possible D gene TRBD2, 6 bases. V gave up 5 bases and J gave up 3 bases, with 20 bases separating them. This CDR3 has 15 residues. The germline V gene has CDR1 DFQATT and CDR2 SNEGSKA (reference sequence). The CDR3 coding sequence is TGCAGTGCTTCCCCCCTAGGAGGGGTGTACTACGAGCAGTACTTC. It codes for CSASPLGGVYYEQYF.

This clonotype was counted at least ten times. Written as DNA, the CDR3 is TGTGCCATCAGTGAGTCGCGAGAGACCCAGTACTTC. Protein sequence: CAISESRETQYF. The chain has TRBV10-3 and TRBJ2-5, with D hard to call. Germline values: CDR1 ENHRY, CDR2 SYGVKD. V lost 0 bases and J 4 bases, leaving 3 bases between the germline ends. The length of the CDR3 is 12 residues.

This clonotype was counted between two and nine times. This chain links TRBV4-1 with TRBJ2-7; TRBD2 matches 11 bases. Germline loops: CDR1 MGHRA, CDR2 YSYEKL. This CDR3 has 16 amino acids. Trimming took 1 base from V and 5 from J; bases not matched to a gene: 7. This chain's CDR3 is CASSQVRPSGGNEQYF. In DNA form, the CDR3 reads TGCGCCAGCAGCCAAGTTCGTCCTAGCGGGGGGAACGAGCAGTACTTC.

The table lists this clonotype with a few counts. CDR3 in DNA: TGCAGTGCTAGAGATCCAGGGATAAACGATGAGCAGTTCTTC. It is translated as CSARDPGINDEQFF. The chain employs TRBV20-1 and TRBJ2-1, with D possibly TRBD1 on 5 matching bases. The CDR3 sequence is 14 residues long. V lost 0 bases to trimming and J lost 8 bases, with 14 bases between them. Germline CDR1 reads DFQATT; CDR2 reads SNEGSKA (reference sequence).

The rearrangement uses TRBV30 and TRBJ2-3, with a tentative D call TRBD1 (7 bases). Germline V gene data show CDR1 as GTSNPN and CDR2 as SVGIG (reference sequence). With 0 bases removed from V and 4 bases from J, the gap between germline ends came to 11 bases. The CDR3 is 14 residues long. The CDR3 coding sequence is TGTGCCTGGAGTGTGACAGGGAGGTCAGATACGCAGTATTTT. This sequence encodes CAWSVTGRSDTQYF.

This sequence joins TRBV12-3 or TRBV12-4 and TRBJ1-1; D gene ambiguous. The CDR3 spans 12 residues. V was shortened by 0 bases and J by 7 bases, with 6 bases between the two germline ends. In DNA form, the CDR3 reads TGTGCCAGCAGTTTAGCGCGGTTTGAAGCTTTCTTT. This sequence encodes CASSLARFEAFF.

The J gene is TRBJ2-1, the V gene TRBV12-3 or TRBV12-4; D unresolved. The J call could be wrong; TRBJ2-7 is a better fit for the DNA end. The CDR3 contains 15 residues. The CDR3 sequence: CASSFSGASYNEQYF. The CDR3 nucleotides are TGTGCCAGCAGTTTTTCAGGAGCCTCCTACAATGAGCAGTACTTC.

In the case of this clonotype: A much larger clone lies a single base off, so this may be a read error. The DNA of the CDR3 is TGCAGTGCTAAGACTAGCGGGAGTTACAATAAGCAGTTCTTC. Translating gives CSAKTSGSYNKQFF. The genes are TRBV20-1 and TRBJ2-1; 12 bases fit TRBD2. Germline CDR1 is DFQATT and CDR2 is SNEGSKA (reference sequence). This CDR3 spans 14 amino acids.

This clonotype was seen at least ten times. The V gene is TRBV12-3 or TRBV12-4, the J gene TRBJ1-2, with unresolved D. The CDR3 runs 13 residues. V lost 0 bases to trimming and J lost 5 bases, with 7 bases between them. CDR3 coding DNA: TGTGCCAGCAGTTTAGCGACGGAATATGGCTACACCTTC. Residues: CASSLATEYGYTF.

In its sample, this clonotype was seen a few times. CDR3 protein: CASSVTGGANQPQHF. In DNA, the CDR3 is TGTGCCAGCAGCGTAACGGGGGGCGCGAATCAGCCCCAGCATTTT. The gene calls are TRBV9 and TRBJ1-5; tentative D call: TRBD1 (6 bases). V lost 1 base, J lost 4 bases, and 12 bases lay in between. In germline, CDR1 is SGDLS, CDR2 YYNGEE. The length of the CDR3 is 15 residues.

There are a few counts of this clonotype. CDR3 loop: CASSKLTSNEQFF. The CDR3 DNA sequence: TGTGCCAGCAGCAAATTAACGTCCAATGAGCAGTTCTTC. V is TRBV9 and J is TRBJ2-1, with no clear D. This CDR3 is 13 amino acids long. Germline values: CDR1 SGDLS, CDR2 YYNGEE. Trimming pared 4 bases from V and 6 bases from J, leaving 11 bases between.

The table lists this clonotype with a few counts. This chain joins TRBV5-1 and TRBJ2-1, with D possibly matching TRBD1 (6 bases). The V gene lost 8 bases and the J gene lost 5 bases, with 17 bases spanning the gap. This CDR3 is built from 14 residues. Germline values: CDR1 SGHRS, CDR2 YFSETQ. For the CDR3, the DNA is TGCGCCAGTACTACCGGGACAAATAACAATGAGCAGTTCTTC. It is translated as CASTTGTNNNEQFF.

This clonotype was counted a few times. The rearrangement joins TRBV7-9 to TRBJ2-7; 7 bases fit TRBD2. From germline, CDR1 is SEHNR and CDR2 FQNEAQ (reference sequence). The CDR3 covers 15 residues. J lost 3 bases, V lost 4 bases, and 9 bases had no gene match. This chain's CDR3 is CASSSASGMRYEQYF. The CDR3 DNA sequence: TGTGCCAGCAGCTCCGCAAGCGGGATGCGCTACGAGCAGTACTTC.

This clonotype occurred a few times. This rearrangement joins TRBV28 to TRBJ2-7; a possible D gene is TRBD1 (6 bases). V was clipped by 3 bases and J by 1 base, with 22 bases between them. The CDR3 spans 18 residues. CDR1 and CDR2 (germline): MDHEN, SYDVKM. Written as DNA, the CDR3 is TGTGCCAGCAGTTTTTCTCAGGGGATCGGCCGGGCTTCCTACGAGCAGTACTTC. Translating gives CASSFSQGIGRASYEQYF.

The chain joins TRBV3-1 to TRBJ1-2, with a tentative D call TRBD1 (5 bases). V lost 4 bases and J lost 4, with 19 bases in between. The CDR3 has 16 amino acids. CDR1 is LGHDT and CDR2 is YNNKEL in the germline V gene (reference sequence). This chain's CDR3 is CASSPSPTGLGYGYTF. Written as DNA, the CDR3 is TGTGCCAGCAGCCCTAGCCCCACAGGTTTGGGCTATGGCTACACCTTC.

As to this clonotype: A much larger clone differs by one base, so this may be a read error. V gene TRBV7-2 combines with J gene TRBJ2-5, with D perhaps matching TRBD1 or TRBD2 (6 bases each). V lost 0 bases and J lost 11, with 19 bases in between. The V gene's germline CDR1 is SGHTA and CDR2 FQGNSA. The CDR3 is made up of 15 amino acids. The CDR3: CASSLARGASNEQYF. CDR3 DNA sequence: TGTGCCAGCAGCTTAGCAAGGGGGGCTAGTAATGAGCAGTACTTC.